This TCR beta chain was recovered during a study of identical twins. Germline trimming cut 5 bases from V and 4 bases from J; bases unmatched to any gene: 6. CDR1 MNHEY and CDR2 SVGAGI come from the germline V gene. This CDR3 has 15 residues. Template switching (which added a universal primer site) was used, and cDNA carried unique molecular identifiers. TCRdb fed the 5' RACE reads into MiXCR, producing one record per CDR3 protein. The data contain 690,000 or so distinct CDR3 sequences, 8.6% of them singletons. Study conclusions and caveats: In cord blood, abundant beta clonotypes had fewer insertions; memory showed no trend. Models predicted less out-of-frame TCR alpha sharing in monozygotic twins than was found.

This clonotype has a handful of counts. The antigen is not known. A further study also used this sample, focusing on yellow fever vaccine responses in identical twins. That work adds: Reportedly, the response of twins' T cells to the vaccine seemed partly convergent, partly personalized.

This TCR came from a woman aged 18-35 years in good health. This chain uses TRBV6-5 with TRBJ2-7; the match to TRBD1 covers 12 bases. Source material: PBMCs. CDR3 in amino acids: CASSHRDRGLYEQYF. CDR3 DNA sequence: TGTGCCAGCAGTCACCGGGACAGGGGGCTTTACGAGCAGTACTTC.